This passage covers 27 T cell receptor beta chains from one sample sequenced in a study of blood T cells in healthy people across ages. It was with a sample-barcoded 5' primer and a J-beta primer mix that a second PCR of roughly 6 to 12 cycles was run. TCRdb ran MiXCR on the 5' RACE reads and lists one entry per CDR3 protein. This sample carries about 1.5 million distinct CDR3 sequences, 42% of them seen once, and the ten largest clones take around 4%. Sequencing was done on a sample of blood. The receptors were gathered from a woman aged 18-29 years in good health.

This clonotype was seen only a few times. The chain couples TRBV20-1 to TRBJ1-6, with D possibly matching TRBD1 (6 bases). Germline V gives CDR1 DFQATT, CDR2 SNEGSKA (reference sequence). The CDR3 is 15 residues long. V was cut by 5 bases and J by 4 bases, with 15 bases left in between. CDR3 nucleotides: TGCAGTGCTGCGTTTGGGGGCTCGTATAATTCACCCCTCCACTTT. Amino acid sequence: CSAAFGGSYNSPLHF.

The sample holds a few counts of this clonotype. The chain recombines TRBV20-1 with TRBJ2-1; D not resolved. The DNA end lines up better with TRBJ2-7; the J call may be wrong. The CDR3 length is 14 residues. From germline, CDR1 is DFQATT and CDR2 SNEGSKA (reference sequence). In DNA form, the CDR3 reads TGCAGTGCTAGGGCCCCCAACTCCTACAATGAGCAGTACTTC. Protein sequence: CSARAPNSYNEQYF.

V usage is TRBV7-6 and J usage is TRBJ2-7, with a weak D call TRBD1 (6 bases). The germline V and J ends were trimmed by 5 bases and 1 base, with 12 bases remaining between them. This CDR3 spans 14 amino acids. Germline assignment: CDR1 SGHVS and CDR2 FNYEAQ. CDR3 residues: CASSPGTQSYEQYF. In DNA, the CDR3 is TGTGCCAGCAGCCCAGGGACACAGTCCTACGAGCAGTACTTC.

This clonotype was counted only a few times. The chain carries TRBV27 and TRBJ2-1, with a weak D call TRBD2 (6 bases). Germline V gene data show CDR1 as MNHEY and CDR2 as SMNVEV (reference sequence). Trimming shortened V by 5 bases and J by 9 bases, and 14 bases separated the two germline ends. This CDR3 is 13 amino acids long. DNA of the CDR3: TGTGCCAGCAGTACCCGGGACTCCGGTGAGCAGTTCTTC. Translated, it gives CASSTRDSGEQFF.

V usage is TRBV12-3 or TRBV12-4 and J usage is TRBJ2-6; no definite D call. The CDR3 extends over 15 amino acids. Trimming took 5 bases from V and 2 from J, leaving 10 bases between them. The CDR3 here is CASSSRDPGANVLTF. Written as DNA, the CDR3 is TGTGCCAGCAGTAGCAGAGACCCTGGGGCCAACGTCCTGACTTTC.

This sequence joins TRBV3-1 and TRBJ1-1; no clear D. V dropped 1 base and J dropped 9 bases, with 6 bases sitting between them. The germline CDR1 and CDR2 sequences are LGHDT and YNNKEL (reference sequence). The CDR3 has 11 residues. The CDR3 loop is CASSQGRKAFF. As DNA, the CDR3 is TGTGCCAGCAGCCAAGGCAGGAAAGCTTTCTTT.

This chain joins TRBV2 and TRBJ2-7; possibly TRBD2 for D (6 bases). The CDR3 runs to 14 residues. Trimming removed 7 bases from V and 4 bases from J, with 17 bases in between. CDR1 is SNHLY, CDR2 FYNNEI, per germline. This CDR3 is CASTDGGKLYEQYF. In DNA, the CDR3 is TGTGCCAGCACTGATGGCGGGAAACTTTACGAGCAGTACTTC.

This clonotype was seen a handful of times. The chain is built from TRBV4-1 and TRBJ2-1; TRBD2 matches at 10 bases. The V segment lost 5 bases and the J segment 6 bases; nucleotides outside the gene matches: 10. Germline V CDR1 and CDR2: MGHRA, YSYEKL. The CDR3 length is 16 residues. The DNA for the CDR3 is TGCGCCAGCAGCTTCCGACAGCGGGAGGGGGGCAATGAGCAGTTCTTC. As protein: CASSFRQREGGNEQFF.

The chain has TRBV4-3 and TRBJ2-3, with 9 nucleotides matching TRBD2. Germline-derived CDR1 and CDR2 are LGHNA and YSLEER. The CDR3 sequence is 17 residues long. The ends lost 0 bases at V and 0 bases at J; junction bases unmatched: 4. The CDR3 DNA follows: TGCGCCAGCAGCCAAGAGGTAGCGGGGGCGAGCACAGATACGCAGTATTTT. Protein: CASSQEVAGASTDTQYF.

In its sample, this clonotype was seen a few times. As DNA, the CDR3 is TGTGCCACCAACAGGGGCACCAACTACAATGAGCAGTTCTTC. It specifies CATNRGTNYNEQFF. V and J are TRBV6-5 and TRBJ2-1; TRBD1 agrees at 7 bases. The CDR3 spans 14 residues. Germline V gene lookup returns CDR1 MNHEY and CDR2 SVGAGI. The J segment lost 3 bases and the V segment lost 10 bases, leaving 9 bases of the junction unmatched.

This rearrangement joins TRBV5-1 to TRBJ1-4; TRBD1 matches at 7 bases. V was pared by 3 bases and J by 8 bases, with 10 bases of the junction left unmatched. Germline CDR1 is SGHRS and CDR2 is YFSETQ. The CDR3 consists of 15 residues. CDR3 amino acids: CASSWMGQGGEKLFF. The CDR3 coding sequence is TGCGCCAGCAGCTGGATGGGCCAGGGGGGGGAAAAACTGTTTTTT.

With regard to this clonotype: The junction departs from germline at one end; a sequencing error may be responsible. The chain joins TRBV25-1 to TRBJ1-6; the D is unclear. The germline gives CDR1 MGHDK, CDR2 SYGVNS. The CDR3 has 14 residues. The chain's CDR3 is CASSPWRTTKPPHF. Here the CDR3 DNA reads TGTGCCAGCAGCCCCTGGAGGACCACTAAGCCCCCCCACTTT.

This CDR3 reads CASSYDPDTDTQYF. In DNA form, the CDR3 reads TGTGCCAGCAGTTACGACCCCGACACAGATACGCAGTATTTT. The chain joins TRBV6-6 to TRBJ2-3, with D hard to call. The germline gives CDR1 MNHNY, CDR2 SVGAGI (reference sequence). The CDR3 has 14 residues. V was clipped by 2 bases and J by 2 bases, with 8 bases between them.

This sequence joins TRBV12-3 or TRBV12-4 and TRBJ1-5, with TRBD1 as a possible D gene (6 bases). V was trimmed by 5 bases and J by 2 bases, leaving 16 bases between them. This CDR3 is 16 amino acids long. The CDR3 DNA reads as TGTGCCAGCAGTCCTCAACAGGGATGGGGCAATCAGCCCCAGCATTTT. Translated: CASSPQQGWGNQPQHF.

The J gene is TRBJ2-2, the V gene TRBV7-9, with 9 bases identical to TRBD2. The germline V gene has CDR1 SEHNR and CDR2 FQNEAQ (reference sequence). The CDR3 runs 16 residues. The V segment lost 5 bases and the J segment 3 bases; nucleotides outside the gene matches: 7. The CDR3 loop reads CASSIPGLADTGELFF. The CDR3 region has the DNA TGTGCCAGCAGCATACCGGGACTAGCTGACACCGGGGAGCTGTTTTTT.

This clonotype was picked up a small number of times. This chain joins TRBV2 and TRBJ2-1, with a possible D match to TRBD2 (7 bases). The CDR3 consists of 13 residues. Germline V lookup: CDR1 SNHLY, CDR2 FYNNEI. V was cut by 6 bases and J by 7 bases, with 13 bases left in between. The chain's CDR3 is CASSGLGGNEQFF. The DNA for the CDR3 is TGTGCCAGCAGCGGACTAGGGGGGAATGAGCAGTTCTTC.

The chain has TRBV15 and TRBJ1-1; D not resolved. CDR1 LNHNV and CDR2 YYDKDF come from the germline V gene (reference sequence). Trimming stripped 1 base from V and 7 bases from J, with 13 bases between. The CDR3 covers 14 residues. The CDR3 nucleotides read TGTGCCACCAGCAGAGTGTGGACCCCCCATGAAGCTTTCTTT. It encodes CATSRVWTPHEAFF.

This clonotype was seen a handful of times. This chain links TRBV5-1 with TRBJ2-3; tentative D call: TRBD2 (6 bases). V shed 4 bases and J shed 6 bases, with 15 bases lying between them. There are 14 residues in the CDR3. The germline V gene has CDR1 SGHRS and CDR2 YFSETQ. For the CDR3, the DNA is TGCGCCAGCAGCCTGGGTTCGGGGGATGATACGCAGTATTTT. This sequence encodes CASSLGSGDDTQYF.

V and J are TRBV4-3 and TRBJ2-3, with D possibly TRBD2 on 7 matching bases. Trimming took off 0 bases at V and 8 bases at J, with 21 bases between the two ends. The CDR3 runs 17 residues. Germline values: CDR1 LGHNA, CDR2 YSLEER. CDR3 residues: CASSQDLGGGLTGTQYF. The DNA of the CDR3 is TGCGCCAGCAGCCAAGATCTAGGGGGAGGGCTTACGGGTACGCAGTATTTT.

This clonotype was found a few times. This chain connects TRBV5-1 to TRBJ2-3; 10 bases map to TRBD1. The V segment lost 0 bases and the J segment 6 bases; nucleotides outside the gene matches: 4. CDR3 size: 15 residues. Per the germline V gene, CDR1 is SGHRS and CDR2 is YFSETQ. The CDR3, as DNA: TGCGCCAGCAGCTTGGTGGGACAGGGGATTGATACGCAGTATTTT. Amino acids: CASSLVGQGIDTQYF.

The CDR3 region has the DNA TGCAGCGTTGAACCCCAGGGCGAGGGCACAGATACGCAGTATTTT. This translates into CSVEPQGEGTDTQYF. This rearrangement joins TRBV29-1 to TRBJ2-3; a possible D gene is TRBD1 (5 bases). V lost 2 bases and J lost 1, with 13 bases in between. Per germline, CDR1 SQVTM and CDR2 ANQGSEA. CDR3 length equals 15 residues.

In its sample, this clonotype was seen many times. The chain is built from TRBV29-1 and TRBJ2-5; tentatively, D is TRBD2 (5 bases). Germline CDR1 SQVTM, CDR2 ANQGSEA. The CDR3 consists of 10 residues. The V end was cut by 4 bases, the J end by 10 bases, with 10 bases between. CDR3 DNA sequence: TGCAGCGTTGCCCGTACTAGCCAGTACTTC. Translation gives CSVARTSQYF.

The chain recombines TRBV18 with TRBJ1-2; D gene ambiguous. Deletions cut 0 bases from V and 3 bases from J, with 11 bases between. This CDR3 has 15 amino acids. Germline CDR1 reads KGHSH; CDR2 reads LQKENI. The CDR3 nucleotides read TGTGCCAGCTCACCACCGGAAGGGATCGACTATGGCTACACCTTC. This sequence encodes CASSPPEGIDYGYTF. The full variable domain, with the rest looked up from reference TRBV18 and TRBJ1-2, is NAGVMQNPRHLVRRRGQEARLRCSPMKGHSHVYWYRQLPEEGLKFMVYLQKENIIDESGMPKERFSAEFPKEGPSILRIQQVVRGDSAAYFCASSPPEGIDYGYTFGSGTRLTVV.

This clonotype occurred a few times. The chain combines TRBV3-1 with TRBJ2-2, with D tentatively TRBD2 (7 bases). The germline V gene encodes CDR1 LGHDT and CDR2 YNNKEL (reference sequence). The V end was cut by 4 bases, the J end by 1 base, with 16 bases between. The CDR3 totals 17 residues. CDR3 in amino acids: CASSPPTGRENTGELFF. CDR3 in DNA: TGTGCCAGCAGCCCACCCACAGGGAGGGAGAACACCGGGGAGCTGTTTTTT.

This clonotype was detected once. The chain carries TRBV5-1 and TRBJ2-6, with D possibly being TRBD1 (5 bases). This CDR3 is 15 amino acids long. Between the trimmed V and J ends, which lost 2 bases and 2 bases, there was a span of 8 bases. The germline V gene encodes CDR1 SGHRS and CDR2 YFSETQ. This chain's CDR3 is CASSLPDTGANVLTF. DNA for the CDR3: TGCGCCAGCAGCTTACCGGACACTGGGGCCAACGTCCTGACTTTC.

The CDR3, as DNA: TGTGCCAGCAGTCAAGGCTTAGGAAACGGGGCTAACTATGGCTACACCTTC. This translates into CASSQGLGNGANYGYTF. The gene calls are TRBV6-1 and TRBJ1-2; D is uncertain. The V end was cut by 5 bases, the J end by 0 bases, with 19 bases between. CDR1 is MNHNS and CDR2 is SASEGT in the germline V gene. This CDR3 is 17 amino acids long.

This clonotype has a handful of counts. The J gene is TRBJ2-2, the V gene TRBV27, with TRBD1 identical over 12 bases. The J segment lost 5 bases and the V segment lost 5 bases, leaving 6 bases of the junction unmatched. Germline lookup yields CDR1 MNHEY and CDR2 SMNVEV (reference sequence). CDR3 length equals 16 residues. The CDR3 protein is CASSPPGQGATGELFF. The CDR3 region has the DNA TGTGCCAGCAGTCCGCCGGGACAGGGGGCTACCGGGGAGCTGTTTTTT.